Presented here are 24 T cell receptor beta chains from one specimen sequenced in a study of blood T cell repertoires in COVID-19. Repertoires were generated with immunoSEQ multiplex PCR, while TCRdb's copy carries only in-frame clones and drops some. Among over 75,000 clones listed, 80% to 90% were seen once. The sequencing input was peripheral blood. The receptors were sampled from a woman aged 80 or older with active COVID-19.

This clone was recorded once. The rearrangement uses TRBV27 and TRBJ1-5; 11 bases are a match to TRBD1. Germline CDR1 MNHEY, CDR2 SMNVEV (reference sequence). This CDR3 is built from 13 residues. Germline trimming cut 10 bases from V and 5 bases from J; bases unmatched to any gene: 4. CDR3 residues: CATRTGGDQPQHF. The CDR3 nucleotides read TGTGCCACCAGGACAGGGGGCGATCAGCCCCAGCATTTT.

This clone has only one observation. This rearrangement joins TRBV10-1 to TRBJ2-1; 8 positions agree with TRBD1. CDR1 is WNHNN and CDR2 is SYGVQD in the germline V gene (reference sequence). V lost 2 bases and J lost 3; bases outside the gene matches: 3. The CDR3 consists of 15 residues. CDR3: CASSEPGQDYNEQFF. The CDR3 nucleotides are TGCGCCAGCAGTGAGCCGGGACAGGACTACAATGAGCAGTTCTTC.

The rearrangement uses TRBV4-1 and TRBJ2-1; the match to TRBD2 covers 14 bases. The trim removed 4 bases at V and 7 bases at J, leaving 3 bases unmatched. CDR1 MGHRA and CDR2 YSYEKL come from the germline V gene. CDR3 length: 15 residues. In nucleotides, the CDR3 is TGCGCCAGCAGCCGACTAGCGGGAGGGCCGAATGAGCAGTTCTTC. Translation: CASSRLAGGPNEQFF.

The chain carries TRBV24-1 and TRBJ2-3; the D gene is possibly TRBD2 (6 bases). The germline V and J ends were trimmed by 3 bases and 5 bases, with 8 bases remaining between them. There are 13 residues in the CDR3. The V gene's germline CDR1 is KGHDR and CDR2 SFDVKD. The CDR3 protein is CATSDGGIDTQYF. CDR3 bases: TGTGCCACCAGTGATGGCGGGATAGATACGCAGTATTTT.

The V and J genes are TRBV6-5 and TRBJ1-1; D might be TRBD1 (5 bases). Germline CDR1 is MNHEY and CDR2 is SVGAGI. The V gene lost 5 bases and the J gene lost 2 bases, with 15 bases spanning the gap. The CDR3 has 15 residues. CDR3 sequence: CASSRQTAKNTEAFF. The CDR3 nucleotides are TGTGCCAGCAGTAGACAGACAGCCAAAAACACTGAAGCTTTCTTT.

The chain combines TRBV4-3 with TRBJ1-4; tentative D call: TRBD1 (5 bases). The length of the CDR3 is 15 residues. Trimming left V 0 bases short and J 10 bases short, with 15 bases between. Germline V lookup: CDR1 LGHNA, CDR2 YSLEER. CDR3 amino acids: CASSQDSRVEGKLFF. CDR3 bases: TGCGCCAGCAGCCAAGATTCCAGGGTGGAGGGAAAACTGTTTTTT.

The V and J genes are TRBV28 and TRBJ1-3; 8 bases align to TRBD1. CDR1 and CDR2 from the germline V gene are MDHEN and SYDVKM. There are 17 residues in the CDR3. V lost 6 bases, J lost 0 bases, and 10 bases stayed unmatched. Here the CDR3 DNA reads TGTGCCAGCAGCCACACAGGGGGACACCTCTCTGGAAACACCATATATTTT. Amino acid sequence: CASSHTGGHLSGNTIYF. The full variable domain, its missing parts supplied by reference TRBV28 and TRBJ1-3, is DVKVTQSSRYLVKRTGEKVFLECVQDMDHENMFWYRQDPGLGLRLIYFSYDVKMKEKGDIPEGYSVSREKKERFSLILESASTNQTSMYLCASSHTGGHLSGNTIYFGEGSWLTVV.

The chain is built from TRBV2 and TRBJ2-1, with D possibly TRBD1 on 5 matching bases. V lost 4 bases, J lost 8 bases, and 6 bases lay in between. Germline CDR1 reads SNHLY; CDR2 reads FYNNEI. The CDR3 has 11 residues. As DNA, the CDR3 is TGTGCCAGCAGTGTAGGGGATGAGCAGTTCTTC. It codes for CASSVGDEQFF.

CDR3 nucleotides: TGTGCCAGCAGCCATCGGACTAGCGGGACCGGGAGGCATGAGCAGTTCTTC. Translating gives CASSHRTSGTGRHEQFF. The genes are TRBV4-2 and TRBJ2-1; 12 nucleotides agree with TRBD2. This CDR3 has 17 amino acids. Germline CDR1 is LGHNA and CDR2 is YNFKEQ. V was clipped by 3 bases and J by 8 bases; unmatched bases: 11.

This clone was detected only a few times. This chain uses TRBV27 with TRBJ1-5, with 10 bases identical to TRBD1. CDR3 length: 17 residues. The germline V gene has CDR1 MNHEY and CDR2 SMNVEV (reference sequence). The V segment lost 2 bases and the J segment 1 base; nucleotides outside the gene matches: 5. CDR3 residues: CASSLSLGQGSNQPQHF. The CDR3 nucleotides read TGTGCCAGCAGTTTAAGTCTGGGACAGGGGAGCAATCAGCCCCAGCATTTT.

The chain is built from TRBV5-4 and TRBJ2-5; TRBD2 matches at 14 bases. The CDR3 covers 16 residues. CDR1 SGHNT and CDR2 YYREEE come from the germline V gene (reference sequence). The V and J ends lost 4 bases and 7 bases, in that order; junction bases with no gene match: 9. CDR3 sequence: CASSQGLAGARGTQYF. In DNA, the CDR3 is TGTGCCAGCAGCCAGGGACTAGCGGGAGCCAGGGGGACCCAGTACTTC.

This clone has more than one count but fewer than ten. The V gene is TRBV5-6, the J gene TRBJ1-2, with 7 nucleotides matching TRBD1. Looked up from germline, CDR1 is SGHDT and CDR2 is YYEEEE. Germline trimming cut 4 bases from V and 4 bases from J; bases unmatched to any gene: 10. This CDR3 spans 15 amino acids. The DNA of the CDR3 is TGTGCCAGCAGCAACTACAGGGGAGGTTCCTATGGCTACACCTTC. Translated: CASSNYRGGSYGYTF.

CDR3 loop: CASSETGTSLETQYF. CDR3 DNA sequence: TGTGCCAGCAGTGAAACAGGGACTAGTCTCGAGACCCAGTACTTC. This chain links TRBV2 with TRBJ2-5, with 8 bases fitting TRBD2. This CDR3 is 15 amino acids long. J was trimmed by 5 bases and V by 2 bases; bases with no gene match: 7. Germline values: CDR1 SNHLY, CDR2 FYNNEI. The entire variable domain, with the rest obtained from reference TRBV2 and TRBJ2-5, is as follows: EPEVTQTPSHQVTQMGQEVILRCVPISNHLYFYWYRQILGQKVEFLVSFYNNEISEKSEIFDDQFSVERPDGSNFTLKIRSTKLEDSAMYFCASSETGTSLETQYFGPGTRLLVL.

This clone is categorized as medium-sized. This chain uses TRBV4-3 with TRBJ2-2; TRBD2 is a possible D gene (6 bases). There are 18 residues in the CDR3. The V end was cut by 0 bases, the J end by 5 bases, with 19 bases between. Per the germline V gene, CDR1 is LGHNA and CDR2 is YSLEER. CDR3 residues: CASSQDSLGGTLTGELFF. The CDR3 DNA is TGCGCCAGCAGCCAAGATTCATTGGGCGGGACCCTGACCGGGGAGCTGTTTTTT.

The chain has TRBV7-9 and TRBJ2-3, with TRBD1 identical over 7 bases. With 0 bases clipped from V and 3 bases from J, the junction kept 12 bases outside the gene matches. CDR1 and CDR2 (germline): SEHNR, FQNEAQ (reference sequence). The CDR3 sequence is 18 residues long. The CDR3 nucleotides are TGTGCCAGCAGCTTAGCTCGACAGGGCCTTCCCACTACAGATACGCAGTATTTT. This sequence encodes CASSLARQGLPTTDTQYF.

This clone came up once. The V gene is TRBV3-1 (or the pseudogene TRBV3-2), the J gene TRBJ2-3; D remains ambiguous. V dropped 0 bases and J dropped 8 bases, with 15 bases sitting between them. Germline V gives CDR1 LGHDT, CDR2 YNNKEL (reference sequence). The CDR3 is 15 residues long. CDR3 sequence reads: CASSQDSRGSVTQYF. The CDR3 DNA reads TGTGCCAGCAGCCAAGATTCGCGCGGTTCAGTTACGCAGTATTTT.

This sequence joins TRBV5-8 and TRBJ2-3; 13 bases map to TRBD2. After removal of 4 bases from V and 1 base from J, the junction contained 15 bases not matched to a gene. Germline V gene lookup returns CDR1 SGHTS and CDR2 YDEGEE. This CDR3 region has 20 residues. The CDR3 sequence is CASSPGRTSGRGSRTDTQYF. In nucleotides, the CDR3 is TGTGCCAGCAGCCCAGGACGGACTAGCGGGAGAGGTAGTCGCACAGATACGCAGTATTTT.

V gene TRBV28 combines with J gene TRBJ2-3; D unclear. Trimming took off 5 bases at V and 0 bases at J, with 9 bases between the two ends. The CDR3 is 14 residues long. Germline loops: CDR1 MDHEN, CDR2 SYDVKM. In DNA, the CDR3 is TGTGCCAGCAGTCCCTACTATAGCACAGATACGCAGTATTTT. It is translated as CASSPYYSTDTQYF. Complete variable domain (other parts from reference TRBV28 and TRBJ2-3): DVKVTQSSRYLVKRTGEKVFLECVQDMDHENMFWYRQDPGLGLRLIYFSYDVKMKEKGDIPEGYSVSREKKERFSLILESASTNQTSMYLCASSPYYSTDTQYFGPGTRLTVL.

The chain couples TRBV29-1 to TRBJ2-1, with D possibly matching TRBD2 (6 bases). The V gene lost 3 bases and the J gene lost 3 bases, with 21 bases spanning the gap. Germline V gives CDR1 SQVTM, CDR2 ANQGSEA. The length of the CDR3 is 17 residues. The chain's CDR3 is CSVEQMLGSVGYNEQFF. For the CDR3, the DNA is TGCAGCGTTGAGCAAATGCTCGGGAGTGTTGGCTACAATGAGCAGTTCTTC.

This clone was seen a few times. The chain links TRBV7-9 to TRBJ1-1, with D possibly TRBD1 on 5 matching bases. Germline loops: CDR1 SEHNR, CDR2 FQNEAQ (reference sequence). The CDR3 runs 14 residues. Deletions cut 1 base from V and 1 base from J, with 7 bases between. CDR3 residues: CASSLGQSNTEAFF. The CDR3, as DNA: TGTGCCAGCAGCTTAGGACAGTCGAACACTGAAGCTTTCTTT.

This chain connects TRBV2 to TRBJ1-2, with D unresolved. Germline lookup yields CDR1 SNHLY and CDR2 FYNNEI. With 6 bases removed from V and 6 bases from J, the gap between germline ends came to 14 bases. The CDR3 sequence is 13 residues long. The CDR3 region has the DNA TGTGCCAGCAGGTCCCGACAAACGGATGGCTACACCTTC. Protein: CASRSRQTDGYTF.

The chain has TRBV4-2 and TRBJ2-5; TRBD1 aligns across 7 bases. V trimming: 4 bases; J trimming: 1 base; junction bases outside the gene matches: 3. CDR1 LGHNA and CDR2 YNFKEQ come from the germline V gene. The CDR3 loop spans 14 amino acids. DNA for the CDR3: TGTGCCAGCAGCCCCTGGGACAGCCAAGAGACCCAGTACTTC. Its protein product is CASSPWDSQETQYF.

The rearrangement uses TRBV18 and TRBJ2-5; D perhaps matches TRBD2 (6 bases). Germline assignment: CDR1 KGHSH and CDR2 LQKENI. The CDR3 runs to 15 residues. Trimming stripped 0 bases from V and 4 bases from J, with 12 bases between. The CDR3 here is CASSPPEGGGETQYF. The DNA for the CDR3 is TGTGCCAGCTCACCACCAGAGGGAGGAGGAGAGACCCAGTACTTC.

V is TRBV9 and J is TRBJ2-5, with 14 bases that match TRBD2. Per germline, CDR1 SGDLS and CDR2 YYNGEE. The V and J ends lost 4 bases and 5 bases, in that order; junction bases with no gene match: 7. CDR3 size: 16 residues. CDR3 DNA: TGTGCCAGCAGCTCCGGGACTAGCGGGGGCCGGGAGACCCAGTACTTC. Its protein is CASSSGTSGGRETQYF. The whole variable domain, remainder taken from reference TRBV9 and TRBJ2-5, is DSGVTQTPKHLITATGQRVTLRCSPRSGDLSVYWYQQSLDQGLQFLIQYYNGEERAKGNILERFSAQQFPDLHSELNLSSLELGDSALYFCASSSGTSGGRETQYFGPGTRLLVL.